These 9 T cell receptor beta chains came from one sample sequenced in a study of tumor-infiltrating lymphocytes in primary liver carcinoma. A primer matching the constant region was used to make TCR beta cDNA from 450 to 500 ng of total RNA. Sequencing libraries for TCR beta derived from three nested multiplex PCR rounds that used slightly modified ARM-PCR. Researchers ran the first two PCR rounds for roughly 11 cycles each with TRBV1-TRBV30 forward primers and a C-beta reverse primer. Each CDR3 protein gets one entry after TCRdb re-called the multiplex PCR reads with MiXCR. Of under 150,000 distinct CDR3 sequences in the sample, approximately 68% are singletons; the top ten hold 8.1%. Co-extracted RNA and DNA came from approximately 20-30 mg of unsorted bulk tissue. The sample was tumor-adjacent normal liver tissue. These receptors were collected from a woman aged 55-70 years with primary liver carcinoma and hepatitis B virus infection.

This clonotype was counted only a few times. The chain couples TRBV29-1 to TRBJ2-5; D is perhaps TRBD1 (6 bases). This CDR3 is built from 14 residues. Between the trimmed V and J ends, which lost 8 bases and 2 bases, there was a span of 18 bases. Germline CDR1 reads SQVTM; CDR2 reads ANQGSEA. CDR3 region: CSFRTASFQETQYF. Written as DNA, the CDR3 is TGCAGCTTTAGGACAGCATCGTTTCAAGAGACCCAGTACTTC.

J is TRBJ1-5 and V is TRBV11-3; D is unresolved. The J call may not be correct, given that the DNA end is closer to TRBJ2-3. The length of the CDR3 is 8 residues. Germline CDR1 reads SGHNT; CDR2 reads YENEEA. The CDR3 nucleotides read TGTGCAAACAGCCCCCAGTATTTT. This gives the protein CANSPQYF.

V and J are TRBV5-1 and TRBJ2-7; 10 nucleotides match TRBD2. The ends lost 0 bases at V and 6 bases at J; junction bases unmatched: 6. Germline assignment: CDR1 SGHRS and CDR2 YFSETQ. This CDR3 contains 15 residues. The CDR3 DNA reads as TGCGCCAGCAGCTTGGATCTAGCGGGAGTAAGCGAGCAGTACTTC. This sequence encodes CASSLDLAGVSEQYF. The full variable domain, with the rest looked up from reference TRBV5-1 and TRBJ2-7, is KAGVTQTPRYLIKTRGQQVTLSCSPISGHRSVSWYQQTPGQGLQFLFEYFSETQRNKGNFPGRFSGRQFSNSRSEMNVSTLELGDSALYLCASSLDLAGVSEQYFGPGTRLTVT.

As regards this clonotype: The germline gene is not matched at one end of the junction; a read error may be the cause. The chain joins TRBV7-9 to TRBJ2-2, with TRBD2 as a possible D gene (5 bases). The CDR3 runs 17 residues. CDR1 and CDR2 from the germline V gene are SEHNR and FQNEAQ (reference sequence). In DNA, the CDR3 is TGTGACAGCAGCTTAAGAGACGGGAAGGTAGACACCGGGGAGCTGTTTTTT. The encoded protein is CDSSLRDGKVDTGELFF.

This clonotype was observed a single time. Because it lacks the conserved phenylalanine or tryptophan at the end, this CDR3 is likely a read error. The DNA is omitted, as the CDR3 cannot be located on it reliably, and the CDR3 follows TCRdb's listing. The chain uses TRBV11-2 and TRBJ2-7; TRBD2, the D gene given by the table, was not confirmed from the DNA. CDR1 and CDR2 from the germline V gene are SGHAT and FQNNGV. The CDR3 is 12 amino acids long, termini counted. The CDR3 loop reads CTSSSGLTGVSL.

Note on this clonotype: The junction shows a germline mismatch at one end, possibly a read error. This sequence joins TRBV11-2 and TRBJ1-1; D gene unclear. There are 13 residues in the CDR3. Germline V gene data show CDR1 as SGHAT and CDR2 as FQNNGV. The DNA for the CDR3 is TGTGCCAGCAGCCCTAGTTCGAACACTGAAGCTTTCTTC. Translated, it gives CASSPSSNTEAFF. The variable domain in full, completed from reference TRBV11-2 and TRBJ1-1, reads EAGVAQSPRYKIIEKRQSVAFWCNPISGHATLYWYQQILGQGPKLLIQFQNNGVVDDSQLPKDRFSAERLKGVDSTLKIQPAKLEDSAVYLCASSPSSNTEAFFGQGTRLTVV.

This clonotype has just one count. The junction shows a germline mismatch at one end, possibly a read error. This chain links TRBV11-2 with TRBJ2-1; 11 bases are shared with TRBD2. Germline CDR1 and CDR2: SGHAT and FQNNGV. The CDR3 sequence is 16 residues long. The CDR3 reads CTSSPRLAGTYSEQSF. The CDR3 coding sequence is TGTACCAGCAGCCCCCGACTAGCGGGAACCTACAGTGAGCAGTCCTTC. The variable domain in full, completed from reference TRBV11-2 and TRBJ2-1, reads EAGVAQSPRYKIIEKRQSVAFWCNPISGHATLYWYQQILGQGPKLLIQFQNNGVVDDSQLPKDRFSAERLKGVDSTLKIQPAKLEDSAVYLCTSSPRLAGTYSEQSFGPGTRLTVL.

The CDR3 region is CASSTGVGQYF. CDR3 DNA: TGTGCCAGTAGTACAGGGGTCGGGCAGTACTTC. The chain carries TRBV6-2 or TRBV6-3 and TRBJ2-7; the match to TRBD1 covers 7 bases. This CDR3 has 11 residues. Germline values: CDR1 MNHEY, CDR2 SVGEGT. Trimming at V came to 9 bases and at J to 9 bases, leaving 8 bases not matched to a gene.

Regarding this clonotype: The junction departs from germline at one end; a sequencing error may be responsible. This rearrangement joins TRBV29-1 to TRBJ2-3; D tentatively fits TRBD1 or TRBD2 (5 bases each). The CDR3 has 13 amino acids. Germline V gene lookup returns CDR1 SQVTM and CDR2 ANQGSEA. CDR3 region: CSVARGLTDTQCF. CDR3 sequence (DNA): TGCAGCGTTGCCAGAGGGCTGACAGATACGCAGTGTTTT.